This is a list of T cell receptor beta chains from one sample in a study of lymphopenia after photon versus proton radiotherapy. TCRdb's copy holds only in-frame clones and misses some; the assay was immunoSEQ multiplex PCR. The repertoire holds about 70,000 clones, with approximately 90% as singletons. Sequenced here: peripheral blood, sampled from a patient treated with photon-based radiotherapy. The receptor source for this set is a woman aged 40 to 55 with cholangiocarcinoma. CDR3s include the opening cysteine and the closing phenylalanine or tryptophan. The D gene is left open where the match is weak. Where a row states a size, it is once, few, many or the class of an expanded clone; other rows omit it.

d_call	v_call	j_call	clone_size	cdr3_nt	cdr3_aa
NA	TRBV7-2	TRBJ1-1	NA	TGTGCCAGCAGACCGTGGGCAGGGACGGACACTGAAGCTTTCTTT	CASRPWAGTDTEAFF
NA	TRBV11-2	TRBJ2-7	NA	TGTGCCAGCAGCTTTCCAGGGGTGGTATACGAGCAGTACTTC	CASSFPGVVYEQYF
NA	TRBV4-1	TRBJ1-3	NA	TGCGCCAGCAGCCAAGAGGGAGGTAACTCTGGAAACACCATATATTTT	CASSQEGGNSGNTIYF
NA	TRBV7-9	TRBJ1-5	few	TGTGCCAGCAGCTTACTGATGGGCCAGCCCCAGCATTTT	CASSLLMGQPQHF
NA	TRBV28	TRBJ2-7	NA	TGTGCCAGCAACCGAGCCGGAGGCGTCTACGAGCAGTACTTC	CASNRAGGVYEQYF
TRBD2	TRBV7-6	TRBJ2-5	NA	TGTGCCAGCAGCTTAGGGACTAGAGGGGAGACCCAGTACTTC	CASSLGTRGETQYF
TRBD1	TRBV10-3	TRBJ1-2	once	TGTGCCATCAGTGACCCGGGACAGGGGGCCTATGGCTACACCTTC	CAISDPGQGAYGYTF
NA	TRBV21-1	TRBJ1-5	NA	TGTGCCAGCTTGGTCAATCAGCCCCAGCATTTT	CASLVNQPQHF
TRBD1	TRBV19	TRBJ1-1	NA	TGTGCCAGTAGTATAGGGACAGGGAACACTGAAGCTTTCTTT	CASSIGTGNTEAFF
NA	TRBV5-1	TRBJ2-1	NA	TGCGCCAGCAGGGCTGGCAATGAGCAGTTCTTC	CASRAGNEQFF
NA	TRBV19	TRBJ1-1	NA	TGTGCCAGTAGTCTCGACCGGTGGAACACTGAAGCTTTCTTT	CASSLDRWNTEAFF
NA	TRBV5-6	TRBJ1-2	few	TGTGCCAGCAGCTTACCGGGACAAAGATCTGCCTTC	CASSLPGQRSAF
NA	TRBV9	TRBJ1-2	NA	TGTGCCAGCAGCGTAGGACTGGGGGAAGACTATGGCTACACCTTC	CASSVGLGEDYGYTF
NA	TRBV5-6	TRBJ2-4	NA	TGTGCCAGCAGCTTGGGGGACGGCATCGTAGCCAAAAACATTCAGTACTTC	CASSLGDGIVAKNIQYF
TRBD1	TRBV19	TRBJ2-2	NA	TGTGCCAGTAGTGAACTGACAGGGGGGACGGGCACCGGGGAGCTGTTTTTT	CASSELTGGTGTGELFF
TRBD2	TRBV28	TRBJ2-3	NA	TGTGCCAGCAGTCTCCCACTAGCGGGGATCACAGATACGCAGTATTTT	CASSLPLAGITDTQYF
TRBD1	TRBV11-2	TRBJ1-1	NA	TGTGCCAGCAGCTCTAGGGGGCAGGGGGCTTTCTTT	CASSSRGQGAFF
TRBD2	TRBV7-2	TRBJ2-1	NA	TGTGCCAGCAGCAGCACCGGGACTAGCGTGTACAATGAGCAGTTCTTC	CASSSTGTSVYNEQFF
NA	TRBV7-9	TRBJ2-7	NA	TGTGCCAGCAGCCTCCTGGGTGGGTACGAGCAGTACTTC	CASSLLGGYEQYF
NA	TRBV27	TRBJ2-5	NA	TGTGCCAGCAGTTTATCGAGGGGGGAGACCCAGTACTTC	CASSLSRGETQYF
NA	TRBV5-5	TRBJ1-1	NA	TGTGCCAGCAACTTGGCCTCAGTTTGGAACACTGAAGCTTTCTTT	CASNLASVWNTEAFF
NA	TRBV28	TRBJ2-7	NA	TGTGCCAGCAGCGGAGGGGGCGGGAGCCCGGGGGAGCAGTACTTC	CASSGGGGSPGEQYF
NA	TRBV6-1	TRBJ2-1	NA	TGTGCCAGCAATCGGGGGTCTTTGGAGCAGTTCTTC	CASNRGSLEQFF
NA	TRBV9	TRBJ2-1	NA	TGTGCCAGCAGCGTAGTAAAGGGTGAGCAGTTCTTC	CASSVVKGEQFF
NA	TRBV7-9	TRBJ1-4	NA	TGTGCCAGCAGCTTCAGGGGAGTCGGGGAAAAACTGTTTTTT	CASSFRGVGEKLFF